Following are 19 T cell receptor beta chains from one sample sequenced in a study of blood T cell repertoires in COVID-19. Generated by immunoSEQ multiplex PCR, the TCRdb table keeps only in-frame clones and is missing some. The sample contains around 250,000 clones, about 84% of which appear only once. The sample was peripheral blood. The receptors here all came from a man of 80 years or more with acute or convalescent COVID-19.

The CDR3 nucleotides are TGTGCCAGCAGCCGGGGCGGGGGCACCGGGGAGCTGTTTTTT. It specifies CASSRGGGTGELFF. This rearrangement joins TRBV11-3 to TRBJ2-2; 7 bases are shared with TRBD2. The V segment lost 5 bases and the J segment 4 bases; nucleotides outside the gene matches: 4. CDR1 and CDR2 from the germline V gene are SGHNT and YENEEA. CDR3 length: 14 amino acids.

This chain connects TRBV6-4 to TRBJ1-5; D gene unclear. V was clipped by 6 bases and J by 5 bases, with 17 bases between them. The CDR3 length is 15 residues. Germline lookup yields CDR1 MRHNA and CDR2 SNTAGT. CDR3 amino acids: CASRASGNYDQPQHF. DNA for the CDR3: TGTGCCAGCAGAGCCTCCGGGAACTACGATCAGCCCCAGCATTTT.

The V call is TRBV5-1, the J call TRBJ2-7; D is possibly TRBD1 (5 bases). The CDR3 has 15 residues. The V end was cut by 0 bases, the J end by 1 base, with 11 bases between. Germline-derived CDR1 and CDR2 are SGHRS and YFSETQ. The DNA for the CDR3 is TGCGCCAGCAGCTTGGTTGGGGCTTGGTCCTACGAGCAGTACTTC. This sequence encodes CASSLVGAWSYEQYF.

The chain combines TRBV5-5 with TRBJ1-1; 7 nucleotides line up with TRBD1. After removal of 3 bases from V and 11 bases from J, the junction contained 7 bases not matched to a gene. The CDR3 has 12 amino acids. From germline, CDR1 is SGHKS and CDR2 YYEKEE (reference sequence). In nucleotides, the CDR3 is TGTGCCAGCAGCTACACAGGGGAGAGGGCTTTCTTT. Protein product: CASSYTGERAFF.

V usage is TRBV9 and J usage is TRBJ2-3; tentative D call: TRBD1 (6 bases). V gave up 0 bases and J gave up 2 bases, with 10 bases separating them. CDR3 length: 15 amino acids. CDR1 SGDLS and CDR2 YYNGEE come from the germline V gene. CDR3 in DNA: TGTGCCAGCAGCGTAGTAGGGGGATACACAGATACGCAGTATTTT. Its protein is CASSVVGGYTDTQYF. Supplemented by reference TRBV9 and TRBJ2-3, the full variable domain reads DSGVTQTPKHLITATGQRVTLRCSPRSGDLSVYWYQQSLDQGLQFLIQYYNGEERAKGNILERFSAQQFPDLHSELNLSSLELGDSALYFCASSVVGGYTDTQYFGPGTRLTVL.

The chain uses TRBV3-1 (or the pseudogene TRBV3-2) and TRBJ2-1; D is possibly TRBD1 (6 bases). The germline CDR1 and CDR2 sequences are LGHDT and YNNKEL (reference sequence). V was cut by 2 bases and J by 3 bases, with 14 bases left in between. The CDR3 consists of 16 residues. The CDR3 region is CASSQSLGRGYNEQFF. The CDR3, as DNA: TGTGCCAGCAGCCAATCCTTGGGCAGGGGCTACAATGAGCAGTTCTTC.

V gene TRBV11-2 combines with J gene TRBJ1-1; weak D call: TRBD1 (6 bases). This CDR3 is built from 16 residues. Germline V gene data show CDR1 as SGHAT and CDR2 as FQNNGV. Trimming removed 5 bases from V and 3 bases from J, with 19 bases in between. The CDR3 region has the DNA TGTGCCAGCAGCCGAGGGAAGGGGGGGGCTGACACTGAAGCTTTCTTT. This gives the protein CASSRGKGGADTEAFF.

The chain uses TRBV10-2 and TRBJ1-5; 8 nucleotides agree with TRBD1. This CDR3 region has 14 residues. Losses at the gene ends were 4 bases for V and 6 bases for J; bases not matched to a gene: 5. Germline V gene data show CDR1 as WSHSY and CDR2 as SAAADI. CDR3 sequence reads: CASSVGQGGQPQHF. In nucleotides, the CDR3 is TGCGCCAGCAGTGTAGGACAGGGAGGTCAGCCCCAGCATTTT.

This chain joins TRBV18 and TRBJ2-2, with 9 bases fitting TRBD1. This CDR3 is built from 19 residues. Per the germline V gene, CDR1 is KGHSH and CDR2 is LQKENI. The V gene end was trimmed by 5 bases and the J gene end by 1 base; junction bases not matched to a gene: 14. The CDR3 loop reads CASSTLPPGTGRNTGELFF. The CDR3 DNA follows: TGTGCCAGCTCAACCCTCCCCCCTGGGACAGGGAGGAACACCGGGGAGCTGTTTTTT.

This chain joins TRBV6-5 and TRBJ1-1; no reliable D call. The CDR3 has 11 amino acids. The germline V gene encodes CDR1 MNHEY and CDR2 SVGAGI. V was clipped by 8 bases and J by 6 bases, with 10 bases between them. CDR3 loop: CASAGWAEAFF. The DNA of the CDR3 is TGTGCCAGCGCAGGCTGGGCTGAAGCTTTCTTT.

The chain uses TRBV7-2 and TRBJ1-6, with a possible D match to TRBD1 (6 bases). This CDR3 is 15 amino acids long. Germline CDR1 is SGHTA and CDR2 is FQGNSA. V was shortened by 5 bases and J by 9 bases, with 17 bases between the two germline ends. This chain's CDR3 is CASSAQGWGRSPLHF. The DNA for the CDR3 is TGTGCCAGCAGCGCACAGGGATGGGGGCGTTCACCCCTCCACTTT.

For this clone: Other DNA variants within this sample encode the same CDR3. V is TRBV5-5 and J is TRBJ2-7, with D uncertain. Germline V CDR1 and CDR2: SGHKS, YYEKEE (reference sequence). This CDR3 spans 11 amino acids. Trimming took 3 bases from V and 3 from J, leaving 4 bases between them. The CDR3 DNA sequence: TGTGCCAGCAGCTCCCGCTACGAGCAGTACTTC. Its translation is CASSSRYEQYF. Full variable domain (outside the CDR3, taken from reference TRBV5-5 and TRBJ2-7): DAGVTQSPTHLIKTRGQQVTLRCSPISGHKSVSWYQQVLGQGPQFIFQYYEKEERGRGNFPDRFSARQFPNYSSELNVNALLLGDSALYLCASSSRYEQYFGPGTRLTVT.

This chain links TRBV7-9 with TRBJ2-2; D is perhaps TRBD1 (6 bases). This CDR3 region has 16 residues. Trimming shortened V by 5 bases and J by 6 bases, and 19 bases separated the two germline ends. Per germline, CDR1 SEHNR and CDR2 FQNEAQ (reference sequence). The CDR3 coding sequence is TGTGCCAGCAGCCCTTCTTTTGCAGAGGGGGCCGGGGAGCTGTTTTTT. This gives the protein CASSPSFAEGAGELFF.

The chain carries TRBV5-5 and TRBJ2-7; perhaps TRBD1 as D (6 bases). The V and J ends lost 6 bases and 3 bases respectively, with 19 bases between them. Germline V gene lookup returns CDR1 SGHKS and CDR2 YYEKEE (reference sequence). CDR3 length: 15 residues. In nucleotides, the CDR3 is TGTGCCAGCATCTTAGGCCCAGGGGCGGTCTACGAGCAGTACTTC. Translation gives CASILGPGAVYEQYF.

The rearrangement joins TRBV2 to TRBJ2-1; D is unclear. With 6 bases removed from V and 8 bases from J, the gap between germline ends came to 11 bases. There are 12 residues in the CDR3. The germline V gene encodes CDR1 SNHLY and CDR2 FYNNEI. The CDR3, as DNA: TGTGCCAGCAGGAGATTGAGCGATGAGCAGTTCTTC. Amino acids: CASRRLSDEQFF.

The chain uses TRBV10-3 and TRBJ2-7; 11 bases map to TRBD1. Germline V gene sequence: CDR1 ENHRY, CDR2 SYGVKD. The V and J ends lost 8 bases and 6 bases, in that order; junction bases with no gene match: 9. The CDR3 contains 14 residues. The chain's CDR3 is CAIGAPGTGGEQYF. CDR3 DNA sequence: TGTGCCATCGGGGCCCCAGGGACAGGGGGCGAGCAGTACTTC.

The chain joins TRBV19 to TRBJ1-2; D gene unclear. The CDR3 spans 12 residues. Germline CDR1 and CDR2: LNHDA and SQIVND (reference sequence). The V end lost 5 bases, the J end lost 7 bases, and 11 bases lay between the germline ends. CDR3 in amino acids: CASSSLWAGYTF. The CDR3 DNA reads TGTGCCAGTAGTTCTCTCTGGGCTGGCTACACCTTC.

This clone was seen once. CDR3 protein: CATSELTGSTYNEQFF. The CDR3, as DNA: TGTGCCACCAGTGAGTTGACAGGGAGTACCTACAATGAGCAGTTCTTC. V and J are TRBV24-1 and TRBJ2-1; 7 nucleotides align to TRBD1. The V and J ends lost 4 bases and 2 bases, in that order; junction bases with no gene match: 7. Germline CDR1 and CDR2: KGHDR and SFDVKD. The CDR3 totals 16 residues.

V and J are TRBV20-1 and TRBJ2-7; 7 bases agree with TRBD1. Trimming at V came to 6 bases and at J to 8 bases, leaving 7 bases not matched to a gene. The CDR3 sequence is 11 residues long. Germline lookup yields CDR1 DFQATT and CDR2 SNEGSKA (reference sequence). The CDR3 DNA follows: TGCAGTGCCCGGACAGGACCCCAGCAGTACTTC. Protein: CSARTGPQQYF.